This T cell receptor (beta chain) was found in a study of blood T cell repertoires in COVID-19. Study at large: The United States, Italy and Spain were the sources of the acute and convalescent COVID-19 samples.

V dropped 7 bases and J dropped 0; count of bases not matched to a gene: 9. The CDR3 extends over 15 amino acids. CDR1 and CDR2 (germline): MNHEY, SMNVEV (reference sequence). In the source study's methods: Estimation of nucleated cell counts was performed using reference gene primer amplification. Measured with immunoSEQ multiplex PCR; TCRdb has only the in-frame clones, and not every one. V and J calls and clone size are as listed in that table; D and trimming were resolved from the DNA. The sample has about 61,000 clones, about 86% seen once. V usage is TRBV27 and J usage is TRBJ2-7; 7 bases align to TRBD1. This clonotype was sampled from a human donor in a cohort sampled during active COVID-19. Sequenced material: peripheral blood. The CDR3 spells CASTSTGASSYEQYF. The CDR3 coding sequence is TGTGCCAGCACCTCCACAGGGGCTAGCTCCTACGAGCAGTACTTC.